This T cell receptor beta chain derives from a study of beta chain features in type 1 diabetes. TCRB transcripts that were expressed got sequenced, as all of the isolated RNA had been reverse transcribed. Produced via immunoSEQ multiplex PCR; TCRdb's table is partial and in-frame only. The sample includes 40,000 to 45,000 clones, around 50% seen only once; the top ten take 2% to 2.5%. This clonotype was obtained from a woman younger than 35 in good health. Sequencing input: Tregs from blood.

As DNA, the CDR3 is TGTGCCAGCAGCCCAGGGGACAGTGCAACTAATGAAAAACTGTTTTTT. Protein sequence: CASSPGDSATNEKLFF. The chain has TRBV5-5 and TRBJ1-4; 7 nucleotides line up with TRBD1. CDR1 is SGHKS and CDR2 is YYEKEE in the germline V gene (reference sequence). The CDR3 is made up of 16 amino acids. V lost 4 bases and J lost 0; bases outside the gene matches: 6.